This record looks at one T cell receptor (beta chain) sequence and its context. It has no known antigen specificity. No quality values exist for individual bases; no much larger clone is one base distant. Sequences MDHEN (CDR1) and SYDVKM (CDR2) are obtained from the germline V gene. From the cysteine up to the phenylalanine, the CDR3 has a length of 14 residues. The CDR3 DNA has 42 bases and is translated from base 1. V is clipped by 6 bases and J by 4 bases, and the sequence between their germline boundaries is 13 bases long. The immunoSEQ Assay, a bias-controlled multiplex PCR, was used to amplify TCRbeta CDR3 regions from genomic DNA. In the authors' own workflow: The number of nucleated cells in each sample was estimated from the amplification of reference gene primers within the assay. Sequence reads were collapsed and filtered to measure the absolute abundance of every unique TCRbeta CDR3 rearrangement. For each sample, productive Simpson clonality was calculated as the square root of Simpson's diversity index over productive rearrangements. TCRdb took this table from immuneACCESS and kept in-frame rearrangements with V and J called. Such tables lack part of the clones; where checked against another copy, unresolved V genes explain under half of the gap, and the rest is unexplained. V and J calls and clone size are those listed in that table; D and trimming were worked out from the DNA. The sample table shows a few hundred thousand clones, and around 90% are seen once. Of the sample, roughly 10% is held by the ten largest clones.

In Seattle, one collaborating source enrolled patients while the infection was active and tracked those patients longitudinally over the course of disease. Collaborating institutions collected whole blood in K2EDTA tubes following their own protocols. For TCRbeta analysis, collaborator samples were shipped as frozen whole blood, as isolated PBMCs, or as DNA extracted from either sample type. The sample belongs to a study of blood T cell repertoires in COVID-19 (dated by TCRdb to the early 2020s). Broadly, across the study: Samples from collaborators originated in the United States, Italy and Spain and spanned both the acute and convalescent phases of COVID-19. A de-identified subject ID, COVID-19 status, age in years and sex were almost always included in the sample metadata. Subjects who had been exposed to COVID-19, were actively infected with it, or had recovered from it provided the deeply sampled blood TCRbeta repertoires that made up the dataset. The material from the prospective study consisted of cDNA or gDNA derived from T cells, B-cell-depleted T cells, or PBMCs. Samples came from the ongoing ImmuneRACE study (first 160 participants) plus 1,254 subjects from 6 global collaborators. Where available, HLA class I and class II types were taken from metadata supplied by the sample provider and were not determined by assay-based typing. The repertoires were made available in a free public database intended to serve as a resource for research on the immune response to SARS-CoV-2. Broader findings and caveats from the paper: Clinical and demographic metadata were provided uncurated, with the amount varying by source and participant.

Rearrangement joined TRBV28 to TRBJ1-3; TRBD1 might be the D gene, on 5 matching bases. The receptor's source is a woman in her 70s with COVID-19, enrolled during active disease. Source material: peripheral blood. The CDR3 amino acid sequence is: CASSRTLVGNTIYF. The DNA sequence reads TGTGCCAGCAGCCGGACATTGGTAGGAAACACCATATATTTT.